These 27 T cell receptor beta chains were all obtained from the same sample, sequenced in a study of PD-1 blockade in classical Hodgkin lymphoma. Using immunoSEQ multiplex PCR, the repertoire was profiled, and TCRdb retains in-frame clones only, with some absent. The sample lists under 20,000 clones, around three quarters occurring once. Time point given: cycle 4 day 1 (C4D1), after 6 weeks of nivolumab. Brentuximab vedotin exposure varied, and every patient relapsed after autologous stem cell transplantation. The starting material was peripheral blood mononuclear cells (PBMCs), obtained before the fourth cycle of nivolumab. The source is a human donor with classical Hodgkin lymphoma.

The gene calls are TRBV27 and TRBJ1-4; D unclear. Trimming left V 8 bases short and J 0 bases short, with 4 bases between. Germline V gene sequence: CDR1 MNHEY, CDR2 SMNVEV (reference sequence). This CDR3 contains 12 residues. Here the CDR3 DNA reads TGTGCCAGCGGTGCAACTAATGAAAAACTGTTTTTT. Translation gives CASGATNEKLFF.

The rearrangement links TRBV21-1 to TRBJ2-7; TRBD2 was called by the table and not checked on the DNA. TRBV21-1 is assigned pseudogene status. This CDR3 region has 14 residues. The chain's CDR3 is CASQSGTTVYEQYF. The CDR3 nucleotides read TGTGCCAGCCAATCCGGGACTACTGTCTACGAGCAGTACTTC.

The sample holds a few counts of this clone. This CDR3 is CASAQDTEAFF. As DNA, the CDR3 is TGCGCCAGCGCCCAAGACACTGAAGCTTTCTTT. The V gene is TRBV10-2, the J gene TRBJ1-1; no firm D call. This CDR3 contains 11 residues. Germline-derived CDR1 and CDR2 are WSHSY and SAAADI. Trimming stripped 8 bases from V and 3 bases from J, with 7 bases between.

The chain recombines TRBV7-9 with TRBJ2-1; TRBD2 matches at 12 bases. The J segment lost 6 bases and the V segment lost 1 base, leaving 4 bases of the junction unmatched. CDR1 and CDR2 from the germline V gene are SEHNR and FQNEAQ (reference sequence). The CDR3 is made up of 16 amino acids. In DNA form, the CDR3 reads TGTGCCAGCAGCTTAGGGCCACTAGCGGGGGGCAATGAGCAGTTCTTC. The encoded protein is CASSLGPLAGGNEQFF.

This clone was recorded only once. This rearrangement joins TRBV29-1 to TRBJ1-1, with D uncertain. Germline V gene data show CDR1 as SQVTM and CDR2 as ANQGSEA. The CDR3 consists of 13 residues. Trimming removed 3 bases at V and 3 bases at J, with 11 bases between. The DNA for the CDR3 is TGCAGCGTTGATGATCCGTCAGACACTGAAGCTTTCTTT. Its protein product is CSVDDPSDTEAFF.

The CDR3 nucleotides read TGTGCCAGCGGTTATGAACGGGGGTCCTCATACAATGAGCAGTTCTTC. As protein: CASGYERGSSYNEQFF. The V call is TRBV2, the J call TRBJ2-1; D might be TRBD2 (6 bases). Germline CDR1 and CDR2: SNHLY and FYNNEI. The CDR3 contains 16 residues. Trimming pared 8 bases from V and 4 bases from J, leaving 21 bases between.

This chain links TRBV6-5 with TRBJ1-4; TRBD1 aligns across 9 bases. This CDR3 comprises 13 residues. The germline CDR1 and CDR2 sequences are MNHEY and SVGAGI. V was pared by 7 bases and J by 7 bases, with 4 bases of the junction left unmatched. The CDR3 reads CASKGQGGEKLFF. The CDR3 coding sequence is TGTGCCAGCAAGGGACAGGGAGGTGAAAAACTGTTTTTT.

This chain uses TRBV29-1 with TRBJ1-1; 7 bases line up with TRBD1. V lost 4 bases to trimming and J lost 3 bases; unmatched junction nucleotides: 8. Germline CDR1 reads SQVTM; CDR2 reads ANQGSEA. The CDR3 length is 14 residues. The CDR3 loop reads CSVAQGMGDTEAFF. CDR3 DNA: TGCAGCGTTGCACAGGGGATGGGGGACACTGAAGCTTTCTTT.

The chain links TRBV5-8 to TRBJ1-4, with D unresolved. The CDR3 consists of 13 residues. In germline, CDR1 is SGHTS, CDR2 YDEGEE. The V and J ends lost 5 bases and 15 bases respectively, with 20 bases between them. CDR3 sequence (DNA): TGTGCCAGCAGGTCCGCGGGTTCGATATTTATGTTTTTT. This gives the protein CASRSAGSIFMFF.

DNA of the CDR3: TGCAGCGTTTGTTGGGGTGGACTAGCGGGAGGGCTCCACACAGATACGCAGTATTTT. Its translation is CSVCWGGLAGGLHTDTQYF. The rearrangement joins TRBV29-1 to TRBJ2-3; 15 bases are a match to TRBD2. The germline V gene has CDR1 SQVTM and CDR2 ANQGSEA. Trimming took 5 bases from V and 2 from J; bases not matched to a gene: 14. This CDR3 is built from 19 residues.

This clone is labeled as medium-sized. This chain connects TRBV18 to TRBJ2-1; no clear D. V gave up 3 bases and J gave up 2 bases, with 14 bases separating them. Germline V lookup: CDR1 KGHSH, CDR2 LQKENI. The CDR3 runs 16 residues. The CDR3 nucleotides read TGTGCCAGCTCACCTATTCTCCCTTCCGCCTACAATGAGCAGTTCTTC. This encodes CASSPILPSAYNEQFF.

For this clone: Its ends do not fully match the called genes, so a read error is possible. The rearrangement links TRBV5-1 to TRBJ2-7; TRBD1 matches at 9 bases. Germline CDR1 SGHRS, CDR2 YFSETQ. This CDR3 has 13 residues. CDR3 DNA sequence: TGCGCCAGCAGCTTGGGGGGACAGGGCCTTGTAAACTTC. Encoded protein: CASSLGGQGLVNF. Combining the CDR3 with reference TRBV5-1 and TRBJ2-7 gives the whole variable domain KAGVTQTPRYLIKTRGQQVTLSCSPISGHRSVSWYQQTPGQGLQFLFEYFSETQRNKGNFPGRFSGRQFSNSRSEMNVSTLELGDSALYLCASSLGGQGLVNFGPGTRLTVT.

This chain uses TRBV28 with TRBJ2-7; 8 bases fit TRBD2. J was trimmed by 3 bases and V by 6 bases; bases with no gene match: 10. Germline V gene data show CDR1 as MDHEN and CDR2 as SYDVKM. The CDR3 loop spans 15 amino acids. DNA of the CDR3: TGTGCCAGCAGACGGCCGGGACTAGTTTTCTACGAGCAGTACTTC. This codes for CASRRPGLVFYEQYF.

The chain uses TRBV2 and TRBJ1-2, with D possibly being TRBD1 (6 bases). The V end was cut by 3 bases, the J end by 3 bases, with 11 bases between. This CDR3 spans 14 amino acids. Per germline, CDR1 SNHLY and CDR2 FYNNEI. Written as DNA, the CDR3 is TGTGCCAGCAGTGAGGGGGCGAGGGACTATGGCTACACCTTC. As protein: CASSEGARDYGYTF.

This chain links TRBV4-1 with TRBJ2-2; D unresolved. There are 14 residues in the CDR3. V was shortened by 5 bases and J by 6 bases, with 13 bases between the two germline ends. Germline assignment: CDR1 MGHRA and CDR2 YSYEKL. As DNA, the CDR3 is TGCGCCAGCAGCTGGGTCTCTGTTCCCGGGGAGCTGTTTTTT. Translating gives CASSWVSVPGELFF.

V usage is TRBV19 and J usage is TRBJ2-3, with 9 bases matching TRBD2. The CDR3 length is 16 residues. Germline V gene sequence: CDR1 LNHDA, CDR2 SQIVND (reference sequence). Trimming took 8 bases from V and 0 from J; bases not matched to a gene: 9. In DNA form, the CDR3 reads TGTGCCAGTGGAGAAGGCGGGAGGGCGAGCACAGATACGCAGTATTTT. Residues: CASGEGGRASTDTQYF.

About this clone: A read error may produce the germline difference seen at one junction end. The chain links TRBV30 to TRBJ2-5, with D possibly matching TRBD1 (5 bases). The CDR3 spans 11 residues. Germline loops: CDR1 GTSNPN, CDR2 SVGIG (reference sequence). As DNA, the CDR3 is TGTGCTTGGAAGGACACGGAGACCCAGTACTTC. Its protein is CAWKDTETQYF.

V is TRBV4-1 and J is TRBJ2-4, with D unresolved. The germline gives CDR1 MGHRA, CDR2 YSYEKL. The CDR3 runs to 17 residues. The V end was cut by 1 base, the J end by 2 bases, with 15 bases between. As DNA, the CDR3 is TGCGCCAGCAGCCAAGTCCAGGCCCTGGGGACCAAAAACATTCAGTACTTC. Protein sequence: CASSQVQALGTKNIQYF.

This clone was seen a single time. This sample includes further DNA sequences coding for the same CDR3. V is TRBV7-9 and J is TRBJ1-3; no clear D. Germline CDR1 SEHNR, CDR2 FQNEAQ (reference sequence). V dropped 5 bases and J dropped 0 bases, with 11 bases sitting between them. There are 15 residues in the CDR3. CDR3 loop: CASSRPGISGNTIYF. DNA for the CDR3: TGTGCCAGCAGCCGACCCGGGATCTCTGGAAACACCATATATTTT. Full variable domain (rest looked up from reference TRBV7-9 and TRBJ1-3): DTGVSQNPRHKITKRGQNVTFRCDPISEHNRLYWYRQTLGQGPEFLTYFQNEAQLEKSRLLSDRFSAERPKGSFSTLEIQRTEQGDSAMYLCASSRPGISGNTIYFGEGSWLTVV.

Here the CDR3 DNA reads TGTGCCAGCAGCTCCCGGGACGGACCCTACGAGCAGTACTTC. The encoded protein is CASSSRDGPYEQYF. The rearrangement links TRBV7-2 to TRBJ2-7, with D possibly being TRBD1 or TRBD2 (5 bases each). There are 14 residues in the CDR3. V was shortened by 4 bases and J by 2 bases, with 12 bases between the two germline ends. Germline V CDR1 and CDR2: SGHTA, FQGNSA.

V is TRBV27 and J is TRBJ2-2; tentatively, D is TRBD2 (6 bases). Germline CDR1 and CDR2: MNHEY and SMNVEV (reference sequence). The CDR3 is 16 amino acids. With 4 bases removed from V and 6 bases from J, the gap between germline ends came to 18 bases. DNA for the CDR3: TGTGCCAGCAGTTACACTAGCACGGGAACGGCCGGGGAGCTGTTTTTT. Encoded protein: CASSYTSTGTAGELFF.

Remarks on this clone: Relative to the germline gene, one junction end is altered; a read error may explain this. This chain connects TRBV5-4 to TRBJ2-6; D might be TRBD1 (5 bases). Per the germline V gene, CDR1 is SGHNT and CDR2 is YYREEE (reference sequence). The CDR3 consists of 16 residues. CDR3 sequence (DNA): TGTGCCAGCAGCCCAGGGCAGCGATCTGTGGCCAACGTCCTGACTTTC. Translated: CASSPGQRSVANVLTF.

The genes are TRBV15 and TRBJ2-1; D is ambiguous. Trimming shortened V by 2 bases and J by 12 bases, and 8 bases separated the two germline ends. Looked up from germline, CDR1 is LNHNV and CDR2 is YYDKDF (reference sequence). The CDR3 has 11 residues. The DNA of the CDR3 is TGTGCCACCAGCAGACAGCTCGCGCAGTTCTTC. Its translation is CATSRQLAQFF.

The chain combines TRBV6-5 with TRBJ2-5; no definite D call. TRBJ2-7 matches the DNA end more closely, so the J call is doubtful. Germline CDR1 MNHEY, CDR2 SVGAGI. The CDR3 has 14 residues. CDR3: CASRIILSSYEQYF. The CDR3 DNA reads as TGTGCCAGCAGGATCATACTGAGCTCCTACGAGCAGTACTTC.

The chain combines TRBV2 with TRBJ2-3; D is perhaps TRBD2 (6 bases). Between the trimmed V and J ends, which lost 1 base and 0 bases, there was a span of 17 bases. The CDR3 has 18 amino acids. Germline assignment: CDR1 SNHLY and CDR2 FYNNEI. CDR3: CASSEDRDSLSSTDTQYF. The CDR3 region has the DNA TGTGCCAGCAGTGAAGATCGGGACTCATTAAGTAGCACAGATACGCAGTATTTT.

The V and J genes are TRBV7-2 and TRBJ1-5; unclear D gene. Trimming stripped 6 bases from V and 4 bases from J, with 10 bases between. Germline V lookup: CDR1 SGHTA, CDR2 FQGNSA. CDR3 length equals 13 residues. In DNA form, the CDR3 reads TGTGCCAGCAGTGACCAGGCTAATCAGCCCCAGCATTTT. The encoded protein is CASSDQANQPQHF.

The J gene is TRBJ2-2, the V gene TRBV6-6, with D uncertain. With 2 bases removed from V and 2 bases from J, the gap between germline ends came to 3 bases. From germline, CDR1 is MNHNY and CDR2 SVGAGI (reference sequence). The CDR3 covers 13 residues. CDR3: CASSYQNTGELFF. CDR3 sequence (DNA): TGTGCCAGCAGTTACCAAAACACCGGGGAGCTGTTTTTT.